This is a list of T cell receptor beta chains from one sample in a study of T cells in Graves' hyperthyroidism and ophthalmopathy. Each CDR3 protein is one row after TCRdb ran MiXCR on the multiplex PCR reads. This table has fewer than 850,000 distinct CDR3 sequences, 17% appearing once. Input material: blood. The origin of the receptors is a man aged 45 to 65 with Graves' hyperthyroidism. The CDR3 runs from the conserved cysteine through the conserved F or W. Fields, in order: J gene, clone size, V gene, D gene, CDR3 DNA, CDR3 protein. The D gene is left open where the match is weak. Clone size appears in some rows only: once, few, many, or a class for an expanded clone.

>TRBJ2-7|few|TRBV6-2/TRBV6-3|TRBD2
TGTGCCAGCAGTTATTCGCCAGGATGGCTAGCGGGAGGTTACGAGCAGTACTTC
CASSYSPGWLAGGYEQYF
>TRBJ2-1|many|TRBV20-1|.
TGCAGTGCTAGAAGGACCAGCGGGTATGAGCAGTTCTTC
CSARRTSGYEQFF
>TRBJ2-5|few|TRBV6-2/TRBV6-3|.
TGTGCCAGCCTCAAGAGTGAGGCCCAGTACTTC
CASLKSEAQYF
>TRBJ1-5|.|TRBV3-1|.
TGTGCCAGCAGCCAAGATATTAGGTCCTCTCAGCCCCAGCATTTT
CASSQDIRSSQPQHF
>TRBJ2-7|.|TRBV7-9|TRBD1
TGTGCCAGCAGCTTGACAGGGGATACCTACGAGCAGTACTTC
CASSLTGDTYEQYF
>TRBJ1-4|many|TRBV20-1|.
TGCAGGGCCGGGACCGAGCCTCCTAACAATGAAAAACTGTTTTTT
CRAGTEPPNNEKLFF
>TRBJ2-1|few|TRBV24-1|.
TGTGCCACCAGTGGCGTAAGCTCCTACAATGAGCAGTTCTTC
CATSGVSSYNEQFF
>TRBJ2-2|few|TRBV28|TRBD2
TGTGCCAGCAGTTCTAGCGGGACGAACACCGGGGAGCTGTTTTTT
CASSSSGTNTGELFF
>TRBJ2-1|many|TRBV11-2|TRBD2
TGTGCCAGCAGCTTAGTGCAGAATAGCGGGAGTAAAGGCGATGAGCAGTTCTTC
CASSLVQNSGSKGDEQFF
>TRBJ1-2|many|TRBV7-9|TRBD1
TGTGCCAGCAGCTTTGGACAGGGGATGAACTATGGCTACACCTTC
CASSFGQGMNYGYTF
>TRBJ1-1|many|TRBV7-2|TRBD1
TGTGCCAGCAGCTCGTACAGGGGGCAAGCTTTCTTT
CASSSYRGQAFF
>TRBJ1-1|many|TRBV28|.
TGTGCCAGCAAGGCCATCGGGAACACTGAAGCTTTCTTT
CASKAIGNTEAFF
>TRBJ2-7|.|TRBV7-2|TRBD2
TGTGCCAGCACCTCGACTAGCGGGAGGTCCTACGAGCAGTACTTC
CASTSTSGRSYEQYF
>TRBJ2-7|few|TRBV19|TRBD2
TGTGCCAGTTCTATCCTAGCGGGTCTCTCCTACGAGCAGTACTTC
CASSILAGLSYEQYF
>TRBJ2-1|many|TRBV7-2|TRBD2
TGTGCCAGCAGCTTAGCCGCCGAAACTAGCGGGAGGGCTTACAATGAGCAGTTCTTC
CASSLAAETSGRAYNEQFF
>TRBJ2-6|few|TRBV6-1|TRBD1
TGTGCCAGCAAACGGACAGGGAGCGGTCCTGGGGCCAACGTCCTGACTTTC
CASKRTGSGPGANVLTF
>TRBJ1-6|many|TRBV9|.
TGTGCCAGCAGCGTCTGGGGGGCCGATAATTCACCCCTCCACTTT
CASSVWGADNSPLHF
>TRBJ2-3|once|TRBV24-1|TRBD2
TGTGCCACCAGTGGACTCCAAGCGGGAGGCCACACAGATACGCAGTATTTT
CATSGLQAGGHTDTQYF
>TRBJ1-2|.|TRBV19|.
TGTGCCAGTAGTATAGGGGAGTTCTCCACCTTC
CASSIGEFSTF
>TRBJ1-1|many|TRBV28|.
TGTGCCAGCAGTTTCGATGGGAGCTCAGGGTTGGACACTGAAGCTTTCTTT
CASSFDGSSGLDTEAFF
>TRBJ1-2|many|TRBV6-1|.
TGTGCCAGCACTTATCAGGGGCTGGGTGGCTACACCTTC
CASTYQGLGGYTF
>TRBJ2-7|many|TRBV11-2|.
TGTGCCAGCAGCTTAGTAGGTCTGTCCTACGAGCAGTACTTC
CASSLVGLSYEQYF
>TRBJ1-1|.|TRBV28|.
TGTGCCAGCAGTTTACGCCTCTGGACTGAAGCTTTCTTT
CASSLRLWTEAFF
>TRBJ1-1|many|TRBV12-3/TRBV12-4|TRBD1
TGTGCCAGCAGTTTTACGACAGGGGTTGTCACTGAAGCTTTCTTT
CASSFTTGVVTEAFF
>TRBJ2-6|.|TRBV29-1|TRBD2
TGCAGCGTTGAGGGACTAGCGGGAGTAGGGGCCAACGTCCTGACTTTC
CSVEGLAGVGANVLTF
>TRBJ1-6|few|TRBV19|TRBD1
TGTGCCAGTAGTACTACTCTCCGTCGGACAGGGGGAAGCTCTTCGCCCCTCCACTTT
CASSTTLRRTGGSSSPLHF
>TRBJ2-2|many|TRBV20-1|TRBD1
TGCAGTGCCACGACAGGGGGCGCGATCGGGGAGCTGTTTTTT
CSATTGGAIGELFF
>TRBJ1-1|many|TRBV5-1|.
TGCGCCAGCAGCTCAACCGGGACAATGAACACTGAAGCTTTCTTT
CASSSTGTMNTEAFF
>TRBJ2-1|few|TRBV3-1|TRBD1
TGTGCCAGCAGCCAAGTAAGCACCAGGGGGAATCGGGATGAGCAGCTCTTC
CASSQVSTRGNRDEQLF
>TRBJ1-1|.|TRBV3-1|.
TGTGCCAGCAGCCAAGCCCCGACCAAATTTACTGAAGCTTTCTTT
CASSQAPTKFTEAFF
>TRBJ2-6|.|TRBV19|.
TGTGCCAGTAGTACCGGCGGGAGGGCCAACGTCCTGACTTTC
CASSTGGRANVLTF
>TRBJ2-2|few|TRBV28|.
TGTGCCGGCGCAGTGAGCACCGGGGAGCTGTTTTTT
CAGAVSTGELFF
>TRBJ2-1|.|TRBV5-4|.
TGTGCCAGCAGCCCGAGACTCGCGGCTACCACACACAATGAGCAGTTCTTC
CASSPRLAATTHNEQFF
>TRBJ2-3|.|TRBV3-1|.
TGTGCCAGCAGCTCAGAGACTAGCACAGATACGCAGTATTTT
CASSSETSTDTQYF
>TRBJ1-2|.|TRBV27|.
TGTGCCAGCAGCCCCCAGGGGCAGGGAATTTATGGCTACACCTTC
CASSPQGQGIYGYTF
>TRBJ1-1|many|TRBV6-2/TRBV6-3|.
TGTGCCAGCAGTTACGGGGGGAGTGAAGCTTTCTTT
CASSYGGSEAFF
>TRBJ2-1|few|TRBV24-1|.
TGTGCCACAGACTCCTACAATGAGCAGTTCTTC
CATDSYNEQFF